These T cell receptor beta chains were read from a single sample in a study of T-cell memory formation after mild COVID-19. TCRdb ran MiXCR on the 5' RACE reads and lists one entry per CDR3 protein. The sample has 250,000 to 300,000 distinct CDR3 sequences, roughly 17% seen once; the top ten hold roughly 23%. The sample comprised PBMCs or a T cell subset sorted from them (not recorded which). These receptors were obtained from a man in his late teens or twenties who had mild COVID-19 (a few samples of this study predate the infection). Cell type and time point are not known. Both conserved end residues are part of each CDR3. Fields, in order: J gene, V gene, clone size, D gene, CDR3 DNA, CDR3 protein. A D gene is named only where the DNA matches it firmly. A row's size may be missing; if present it is once, few, many or a size class.

TRBJ2-7 | TRBV12-3/TRBV12-4 | . | . | TGTGCCAGCAGTTCCGGGACACCCACTGCCGAGCAGTACTTC | CASSSGTPTAEQYF
TRBJ1-1 | TRBV7-3 | . | . | TGTGCCAGCAGCACACAGGGCTTGAACACTGAAGCTTTCTTT | CASSTQGLNTEAFF
TRBJ2-1 | TRBV6-2/TRBV6-3 | few | . | TGTGCCAGCAGTTATCCCAATGAGCAGTTCTTC | CASSYPNEQFF
TRBJ2-1 | TRBV11-2 | few | . | TGTGCCAGCAGCTTAAGTCGTCTTGAGGCGGAAACCACCTACAATGAGCAGTTCTTC | CASSLSRLEAETTYNEQFF
TRBJ1-1 | TRBV5-1 | few | . | TGCGCCAGCAGCCCGAAAGCCGGGCCGAACACTGAAGCTTTCTTT | CASSPKAGPNTEAFF
TRBJ1-2 | TRBV7-2 | few | . | TGTGCCAGCAGCCCAAGCCCGGGCGGGAAGAACTATGGCTACACCTTC | CASSPSPGGKNYGYTF
TRBJ1-2 | TRBV7-2 | . | . | TGTGCCAGCAGCTTATCGGGGGGGGAGAGGTTTGGCTACACCTTC | CASSLSGGERFGYTF
TRBJ2-1 | TRBV5-1 | . | TRBD1 | TGCGCCAGCAGCCCCCCCGGGACAGGGGCCGATGAGCAGTTCTTC | CASSPPGTGADEQFF
TRBJ2-3 | TRBV19 | . | . | TGTGCCAGTAGTACAGGGGGGCCTTTGAGAGATACGCAGTATTTT | CASSTGGPLRDTQYF
TRBJ1-2 | TRBV20-1 | few | . | TGCAGTGCTAGGGTGGGGCTGAACTATGGCTACACCTTC | CSARVGLNYGYTF
TRBJ1-2 | TRBV6-2/TRBV6-3 | . | TRBD1 | TGTGCCAGCCGGTCCGCCGACAGGGTAAAGGGCTACACCTTC | CASRSADRVKGYTF
TRBJ1-3 | TRBV15 | many | . | TGTGCCACCAGCAGAGTTTTCGGGGAAGGAAACACCATATATTTT | CATSRVFGEGNTIYF
TRBJ2-1 | TRBV11-2 | many | TRBD2 | TGTGCCAGCAGCTTCGGACTAGCGGACTACAATGAGCAGTTCTTC | CASSFGLADYNEQFF
TRBJ2-3 | TRBV7-3 | few | TRBD1 | TGTGCCAGCAGCGTGACAGGGGGTTACCCCACAGATACGCAGTATTTT | CASSVTGGYPTDTQYF
TRBJ2-5 | TRBV7-3 | few | TRBD2 | TGTGCCAGCAGCGTGCGGGGGGGCCCCAAAGAGACCCAGTACTTC | CASSVRGGPKETQYF
TRBJ2-5 | TRBV7-9 | few | . | TGTGCCAGCAGCTTTTGGTTGGCAGGCGAAGAGACCCAGTACTTC | CASSFWLAGEETQYF
TRBJ2-1 | TRBV3-1 | . | . | TGTGCCAGCAGCCACCTTGCCTATGAGCAGTTCTTC | CASSHLAYEQFF
TRBJ2-1 | TRBV6-2/TRBV6-3 | few | TRBD2 | TGTGCCAGCAGCCCGACTAGCGGTCTTGAGCAGTTCTTC | CASSPTSGLEQFF
TRBJ1-2 | TRBV6-1 | many | . | TGTGCCAGCAGTGAGTGGGAGCCTAACTATGGCTACACCTTC | CASSEWEPNYGYTF
TRBJ2-5 | TRBV6-5 | few | . | TGTGCCAGCACAGGGGACTCCGAGACCCAGTACTTC | CASTGDSETQYF
TRBJ2-5 | TRBV20-1 | many | . | TGCAGTGCTCGGGTCTCGGCAATAGGGACCCAGTACTTC | CSARVSAIGTQYF
TRBJ1-3 | TRBV6-5 | few | . | TGTGCCAGCAGCCCGAGGTTACCAGGCGGAAACACCATATATTTT | CASSPRLPGGNTIYF
TRBJ2-1 | TRBV20-1 | . | . | TGCAGTGCTAGTGATCCACGGGGAGCCAATGAGCAGTTCTTC | CSASDPRGANEQFF
TRBJ1-1 | TRBV20-1 | . | . | TGCAGTGCCTACCCCTCTACAGCGAACACTGAAGCTTTCTTT | CSAYPSTANTEAFF
TRBJ2-7 | TRBV5-1 | . | . | TGCGCCAGCAGCTCCGCCGGGACATCCCTCTACGAGCAGTACTTC | CASSSAGTSLYEQYF
TRBJ2-1 | TRBV27 | . | TRBD1 | TGTGCCAGCTGCCGGGACAGGGGCTACAATGAGCAGTTCTTC | CASCRDRGYNEQFF
TRBJ2-3 | TRBV29-1 | few | . | TGCAGCGTTGTGCTCCCAGGGGGGACAGATACGCAGTATTTT | CSVVLPGGTDTQYF
TRBJ2-3 | TRBV4-1 | . | . | TGCGCCAGCAGCCACCCTCTAGCGAAATCTACAGATACGCAGTATTTT | CASSHPLAKSTDTQYF
TRBJ1-1 | TRBV12-3/TRBV12-4 | many | . | TGTGCCAGCAGTTTCAGGTTGAATCCTGAAGCTTTCTTT | CASSFRLNPEAFF
TRBJ1-2 | TRBV20-1 | few | . | TGCAGTGCTCCCGACAGGACCAACTATGGCTACACCTTC | CSAPDRTNYGYTF
TRBJ2-1 | TRBV29-1 | few | . | TGCAGCGTTGACCGCAATGAGCAGTTCTTC | CSVDRNEQFF
TRBJ2-7 | TRBV29-1 | . | . | TGCAGCGTTGCAAGGACTTCCTACGAGCAGTACTTC | CSVARTSYEQYF
TRBJ2-5 | TRBV12-3/TRBV12-4 | few | TRBD2 | TGTGCCAGCAGTGCGTGGGGACTAGCGGAAGAGACCCAGTACTTC | CASSAWGLAEETQYF
TRBJ1-5 | TRBV6-1 | . | . | TGTGCCAGCAATCGACGGAGCAATCAGCCCCAGCATTTT | CASNRRSNQPQHF
TRBJ2-7 | TRBV2 | few | . | TGTGCCAGCAGTGGGACACCCGGCTACGAGCAGTACTTC | CASSGTPGYEQYF
TRBJ1-1 | TRBV20-1 | few | . | TGCAGTGCCGCTTCTCCAGAAACTGAAGCTTTCTTT | CSAASPETEAFF
TRBJ1-5 | TRBV12-3/TRBV12-4 | few | . | TGTGCCAGCAGTTTAAGGGGGGGTTACGGCAATCAGCCCCAGCATTTT | CASSLRGGYGNQPQHF